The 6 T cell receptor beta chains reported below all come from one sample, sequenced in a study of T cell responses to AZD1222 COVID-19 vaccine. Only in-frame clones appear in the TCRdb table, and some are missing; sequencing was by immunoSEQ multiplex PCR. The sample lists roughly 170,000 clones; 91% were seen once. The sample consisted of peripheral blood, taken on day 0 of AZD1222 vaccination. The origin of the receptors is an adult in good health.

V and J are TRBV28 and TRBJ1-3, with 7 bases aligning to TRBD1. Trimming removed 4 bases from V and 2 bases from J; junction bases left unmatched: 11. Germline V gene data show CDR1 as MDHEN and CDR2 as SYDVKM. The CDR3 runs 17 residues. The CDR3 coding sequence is TGTGCCAGCAGTTGGGGGACACAGGGGCTTACTGGAAACACCATATATTTT. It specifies CASSWGTQGLTGNTIYF.

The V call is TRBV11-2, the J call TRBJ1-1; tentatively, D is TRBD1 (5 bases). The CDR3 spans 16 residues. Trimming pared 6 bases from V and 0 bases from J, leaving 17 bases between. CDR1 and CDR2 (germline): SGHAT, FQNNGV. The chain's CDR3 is CASRRWTRTMNTEAFF. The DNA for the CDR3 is TGTGCCAGCAGACGATGGACACGGACCATGAACACTGAAGCTTTCTTT.

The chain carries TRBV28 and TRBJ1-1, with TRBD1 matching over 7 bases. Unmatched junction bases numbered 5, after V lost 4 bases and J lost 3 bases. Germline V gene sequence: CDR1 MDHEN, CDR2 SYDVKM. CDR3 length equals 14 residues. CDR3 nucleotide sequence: TGTGCCAGCAGTTCTACAGGGGTCCACACTGAAGCTTTCTTT. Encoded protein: CASSSTGVHTEAFF.

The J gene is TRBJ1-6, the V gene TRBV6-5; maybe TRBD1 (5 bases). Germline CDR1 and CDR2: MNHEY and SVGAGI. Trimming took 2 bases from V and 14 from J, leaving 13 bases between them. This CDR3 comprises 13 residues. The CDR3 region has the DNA TGTGCCAGCAGTTACAATCAGGGTAGGGCCCTCCACTTT. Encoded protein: CASSYNQGRALHF.

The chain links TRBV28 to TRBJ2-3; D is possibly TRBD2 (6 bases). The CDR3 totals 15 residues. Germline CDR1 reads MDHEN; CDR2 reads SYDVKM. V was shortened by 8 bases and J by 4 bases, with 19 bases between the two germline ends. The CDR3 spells CASSILREKADTQYF. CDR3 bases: TGTGCCAGCTCCATCCTACGGGAGAAGGCAGATACGCAGTATTTT. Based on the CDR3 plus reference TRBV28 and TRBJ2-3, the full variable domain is DVKVTQSSRYLVKRTGEKVFLECVQDMDHENMFWYRQDPGLGLRLIYFSYDVKMKEKGDIPEGYSVSREKKERFSLILESASTNQTSMYLCASSILREKADTQYFGPGTRLTVL.

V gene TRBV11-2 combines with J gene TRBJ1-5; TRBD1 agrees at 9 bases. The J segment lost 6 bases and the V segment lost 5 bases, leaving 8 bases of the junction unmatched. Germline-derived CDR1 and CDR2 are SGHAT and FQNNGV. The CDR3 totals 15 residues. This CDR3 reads CASSRTGGRFQPQHF. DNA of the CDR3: TGTGCCAGCAGCAGAACAGGGGGCAGGTTTCAGCCCCAGCATTTT.